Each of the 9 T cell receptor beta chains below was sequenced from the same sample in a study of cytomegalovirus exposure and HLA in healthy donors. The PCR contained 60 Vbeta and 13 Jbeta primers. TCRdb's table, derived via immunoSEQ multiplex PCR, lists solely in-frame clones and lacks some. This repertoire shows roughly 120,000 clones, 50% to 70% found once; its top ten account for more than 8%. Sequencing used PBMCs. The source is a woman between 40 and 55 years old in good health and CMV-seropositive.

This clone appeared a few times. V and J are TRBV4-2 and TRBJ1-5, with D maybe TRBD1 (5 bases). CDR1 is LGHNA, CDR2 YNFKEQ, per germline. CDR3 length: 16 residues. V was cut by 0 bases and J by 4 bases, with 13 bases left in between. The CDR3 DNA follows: TGTGCCAGCAGCCAAGAGGCTACGGGGGTGAATCAGCCCCAGCATTTT. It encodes CASSQEATGVNQPQHF.

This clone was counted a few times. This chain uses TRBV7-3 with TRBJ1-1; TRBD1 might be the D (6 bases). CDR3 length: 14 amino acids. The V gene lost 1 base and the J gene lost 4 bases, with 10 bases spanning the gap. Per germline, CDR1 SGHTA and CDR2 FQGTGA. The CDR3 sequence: CASSLNTGSTEAFF. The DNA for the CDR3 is TGTGCCAGCAGCTTAAACACAGGGAGCACTGAAGCTTTCTTT.

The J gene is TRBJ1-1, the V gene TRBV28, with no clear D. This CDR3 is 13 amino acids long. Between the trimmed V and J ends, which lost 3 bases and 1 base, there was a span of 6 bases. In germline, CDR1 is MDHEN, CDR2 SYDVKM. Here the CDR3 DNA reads TGTGCCAGCAGTTTTAATCCGAACACTGAAGCTTTCTTT. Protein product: CASSFNPNTEAFF.

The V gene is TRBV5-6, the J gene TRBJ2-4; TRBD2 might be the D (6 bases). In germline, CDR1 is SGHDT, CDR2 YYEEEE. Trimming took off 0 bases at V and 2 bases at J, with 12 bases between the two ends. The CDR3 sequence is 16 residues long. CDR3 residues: CASSLVAGRTKNIQYF. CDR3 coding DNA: TGTGCCAGCAGCTTGGTGGCAGGGAGGACCAAAAACATTCAGTACTTC.

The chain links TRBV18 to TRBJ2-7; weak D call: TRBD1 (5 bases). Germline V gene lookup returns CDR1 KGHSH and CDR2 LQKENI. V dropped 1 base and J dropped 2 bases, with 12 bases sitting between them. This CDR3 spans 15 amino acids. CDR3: CASSPQTAGTYEQYF. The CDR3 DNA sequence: TGTGCCAGCTCACCACAGACGGCAGGGACCTACGAGCAGTACTTC.

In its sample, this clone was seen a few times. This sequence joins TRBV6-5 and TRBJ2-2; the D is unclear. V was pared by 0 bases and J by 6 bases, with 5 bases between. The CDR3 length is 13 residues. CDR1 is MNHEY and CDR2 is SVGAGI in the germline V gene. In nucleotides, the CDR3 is TGTGCCAGCAGTTACTCTAGTCCCGGGGAGCTGTTTTTT. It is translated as CASSYSSPGELFF.

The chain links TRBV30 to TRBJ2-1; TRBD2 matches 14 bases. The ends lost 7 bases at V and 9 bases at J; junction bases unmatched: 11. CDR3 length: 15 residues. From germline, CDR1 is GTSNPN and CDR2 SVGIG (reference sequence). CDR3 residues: CASPKGLAGVSEQFF. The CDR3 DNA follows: TGTGCCTCTCCAAAGGGACTAGCGGGAGTGAGTGAGCAGTTCTTC.

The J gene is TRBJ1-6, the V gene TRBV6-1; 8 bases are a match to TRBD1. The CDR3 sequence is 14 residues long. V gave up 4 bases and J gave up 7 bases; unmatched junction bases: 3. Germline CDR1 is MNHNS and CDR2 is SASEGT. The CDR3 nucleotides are TGTGCCAGCAGTGCGACAGGGGAAAATTCACCCCTCCACTTT. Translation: CASSATGENSPLHF.

In nucleotides, the CDR3 is TGTGCCAGCACCCGACGGGGGGCGTTCCACGAGCAGTACTTC. This encodes CASTRRGAFHEQYF. This rearrangement joins TRBV27 to TRBJ2-7; D possibly corresponds to TRBD2 (7 bases). CDR1 and CDR2 from the germline V gene are MNHEY and SMNVEV (reference sequence). Trimming stripped 7 bases from V and 5 bases from J, with 18 bases between. This CDR3 is built from 14 residues.